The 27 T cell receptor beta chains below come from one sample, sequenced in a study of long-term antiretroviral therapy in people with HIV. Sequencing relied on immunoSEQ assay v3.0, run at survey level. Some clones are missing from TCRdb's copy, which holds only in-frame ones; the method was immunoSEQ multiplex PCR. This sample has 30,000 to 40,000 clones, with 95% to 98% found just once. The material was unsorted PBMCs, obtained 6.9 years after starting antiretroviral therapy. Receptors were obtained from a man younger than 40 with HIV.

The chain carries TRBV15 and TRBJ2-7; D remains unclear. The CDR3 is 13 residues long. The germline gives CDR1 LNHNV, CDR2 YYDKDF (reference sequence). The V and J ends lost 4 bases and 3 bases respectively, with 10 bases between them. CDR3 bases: TGTGCCACCAGCATACGGACGGTCTACGAGCAGTACTTC. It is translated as CATSIRTVYEQYF.

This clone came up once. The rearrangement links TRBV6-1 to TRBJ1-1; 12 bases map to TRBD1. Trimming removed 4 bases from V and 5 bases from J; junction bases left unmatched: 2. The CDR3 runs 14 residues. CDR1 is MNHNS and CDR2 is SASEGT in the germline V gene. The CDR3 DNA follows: TGTGCCAGCAGTGGGGACAGGGGGCTAACTGAAGCTTTCTTT. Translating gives CASSGDRGLTEAFF.

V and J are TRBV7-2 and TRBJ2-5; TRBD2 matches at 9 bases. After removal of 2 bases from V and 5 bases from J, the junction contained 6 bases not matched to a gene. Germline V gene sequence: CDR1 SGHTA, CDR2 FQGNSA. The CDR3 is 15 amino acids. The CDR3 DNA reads TGTGCCAGCAGCTTACAGCGGGGGGACGGGGAGACCCAGTACTTC. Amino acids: CASSLQRGDGETQYF. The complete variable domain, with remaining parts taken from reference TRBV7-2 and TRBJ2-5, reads GAGVSQSPSNKVTEKGKDVELRCDPISGHTALYWYRQSLGQGLEFLIYFQGNSAPDKSGLPSDRFSAERTGGSVSTLTIQRTQQEDSAVYLCASSLQRGDGETQYFGPGTRLLVL.

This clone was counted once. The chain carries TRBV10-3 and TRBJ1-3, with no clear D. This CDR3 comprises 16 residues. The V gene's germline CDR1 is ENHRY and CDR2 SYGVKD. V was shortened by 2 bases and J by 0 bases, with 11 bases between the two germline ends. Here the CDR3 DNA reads TGTGCCATCAGTGAGGCAGGAATGAGCTCTGGAAACACCATATATTTT. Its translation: CAISEAGMSSGNTIYF.

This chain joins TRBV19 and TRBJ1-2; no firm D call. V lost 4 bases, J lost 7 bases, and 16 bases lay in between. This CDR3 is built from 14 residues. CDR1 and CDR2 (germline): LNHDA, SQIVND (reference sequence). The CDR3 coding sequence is TGTGCCAGTAGTACGCCCCTTGTGAGTTCTGGCTACACCTTC. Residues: CASSTPLVSSGYTF.

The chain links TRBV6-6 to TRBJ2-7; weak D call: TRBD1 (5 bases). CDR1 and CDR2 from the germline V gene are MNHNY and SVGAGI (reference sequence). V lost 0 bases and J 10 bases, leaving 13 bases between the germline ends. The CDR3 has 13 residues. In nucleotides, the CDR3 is TGTGCCAGCAGTTACTCCAGGGCCGGCGGACAGTACTTC. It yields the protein CASSYSRAGGQYF.

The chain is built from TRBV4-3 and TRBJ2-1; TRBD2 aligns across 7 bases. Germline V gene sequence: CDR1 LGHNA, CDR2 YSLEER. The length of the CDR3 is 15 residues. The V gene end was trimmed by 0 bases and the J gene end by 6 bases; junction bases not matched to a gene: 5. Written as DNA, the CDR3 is TGCGCCAGCAGCCAAGATAGCGGGCAGGGCAATGAGCAGTTCTTC. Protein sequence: CASSQDSGQGNEQFF.

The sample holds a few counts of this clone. In DNA, the CDR3 is TGTGCCAGCAGTGATGGACAGGGCCATCACGAGCAGTACTTC. Its translation is CASSDGQGHHEQYF. This rearrangement joins TRBV6-1 to TRBJ2-7, with TRBD1 identical over 8 bases. V lost 3 bases, J lost 5 bases, and 6 bases stayed unmatched. The CDR3 is 14 amino acids. Germline V gives CDR1 MNHNS, CDR2 SASEGT.

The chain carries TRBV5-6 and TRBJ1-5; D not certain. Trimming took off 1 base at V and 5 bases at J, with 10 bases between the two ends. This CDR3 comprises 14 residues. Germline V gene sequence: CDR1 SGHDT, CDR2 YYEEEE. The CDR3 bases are TGTGCCAGCAGCTTGAAGCCAGCTGATCAGCCCCAGCATTTT. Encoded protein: CASSLKPADQPQHF.

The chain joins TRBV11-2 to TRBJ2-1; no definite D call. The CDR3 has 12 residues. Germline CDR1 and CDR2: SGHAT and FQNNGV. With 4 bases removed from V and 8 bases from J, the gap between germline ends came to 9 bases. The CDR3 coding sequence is TGTGCCAGCAGCTACCATCTTGATGAGCAGTTCTTC. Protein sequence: CASSYHLDEQFF.

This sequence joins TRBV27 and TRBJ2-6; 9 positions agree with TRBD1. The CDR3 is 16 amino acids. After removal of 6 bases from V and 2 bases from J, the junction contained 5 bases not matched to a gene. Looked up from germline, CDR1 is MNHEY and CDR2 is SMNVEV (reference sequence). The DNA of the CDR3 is TGTGCCAGCAGCGGGACAGGGTTTACTGGGGCCAACGTCCTGACTTTC. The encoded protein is CASSGTGFTGANVLTF.

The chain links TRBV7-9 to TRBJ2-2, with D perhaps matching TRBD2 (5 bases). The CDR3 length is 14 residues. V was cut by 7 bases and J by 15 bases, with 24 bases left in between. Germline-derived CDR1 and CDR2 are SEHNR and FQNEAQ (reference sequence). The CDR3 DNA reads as TGTGCCAGCATCCTGGGCTCTAGCCCCCCACCGGTGTTTTTT. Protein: CASILGSSPPPVFF.

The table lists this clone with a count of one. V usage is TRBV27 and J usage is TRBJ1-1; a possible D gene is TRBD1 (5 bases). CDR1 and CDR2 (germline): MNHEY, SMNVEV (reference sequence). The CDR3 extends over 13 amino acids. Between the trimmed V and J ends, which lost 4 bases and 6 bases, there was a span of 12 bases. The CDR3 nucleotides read TGTGCCAGCAGTTCCCTTATAGGGGCTGAAGCTTTCTTT. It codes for CASSSLIGAEAFF.

The CDR3 sequence: CASSPQAWEQYF. CDR3 coding DNA: TGTGCCAGCAGCCCCCAGGCTTGGGAGCAGTACTTC. The J gene is TRBJ2-7, the V gene TRBV6-1; D remains unclear. CDR3 size: 12 residues. Germline V gene data show CDR1 as MNHNS and CDR2 as SASEGT. V was shortened by 6 bases and J by 7 bases, with 13 bases between the two germline ends.

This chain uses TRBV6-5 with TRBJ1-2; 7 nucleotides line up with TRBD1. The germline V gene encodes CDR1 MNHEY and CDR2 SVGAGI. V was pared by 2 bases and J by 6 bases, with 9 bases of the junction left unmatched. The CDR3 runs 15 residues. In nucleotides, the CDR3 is TGTGCCAGCAGTTACGAATCGAGGGGGCTGAATGGCTACACCTTC. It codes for CASSYESRGLNGYTF.

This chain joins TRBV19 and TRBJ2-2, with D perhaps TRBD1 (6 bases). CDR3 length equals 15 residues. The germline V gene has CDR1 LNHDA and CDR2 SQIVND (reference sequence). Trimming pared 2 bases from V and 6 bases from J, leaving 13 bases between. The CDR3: CASSIRIQGAGELFF. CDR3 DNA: TGTGCCAGTAGTATAAGGATACAGGGTGCCGGGGAGCTGTTTTTT.

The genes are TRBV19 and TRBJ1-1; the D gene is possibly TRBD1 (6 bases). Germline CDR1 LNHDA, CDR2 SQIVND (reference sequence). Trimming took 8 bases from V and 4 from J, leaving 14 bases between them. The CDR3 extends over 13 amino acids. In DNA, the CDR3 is TGTGCCAGTGCTAACAGGGTCGGCACTGAAGCTTTCTTT. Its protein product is CASANRVGTEAFF.

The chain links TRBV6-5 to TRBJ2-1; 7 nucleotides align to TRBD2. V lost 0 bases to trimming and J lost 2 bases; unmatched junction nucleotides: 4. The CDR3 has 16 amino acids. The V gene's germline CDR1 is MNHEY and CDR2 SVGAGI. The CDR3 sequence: CASSYSGSGTYNEQFF. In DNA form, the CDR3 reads TGTGCCAGCAGTTACTCAGGAAGCGGGACCTACAATGAGCAGTTCTTC.

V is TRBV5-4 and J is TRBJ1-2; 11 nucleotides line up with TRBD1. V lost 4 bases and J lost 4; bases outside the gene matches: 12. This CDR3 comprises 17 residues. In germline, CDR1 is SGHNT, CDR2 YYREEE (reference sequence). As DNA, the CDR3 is TGTGCCAGCAGCCTGGACAGGGGGCAAGACCTGACCTATGGCTACACCTTC. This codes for CASSLDRGQDLTYGYTF.

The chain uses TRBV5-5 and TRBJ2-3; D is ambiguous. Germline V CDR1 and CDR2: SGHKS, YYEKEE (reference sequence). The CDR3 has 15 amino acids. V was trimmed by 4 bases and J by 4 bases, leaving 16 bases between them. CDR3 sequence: CASSLDGSFADTQYF. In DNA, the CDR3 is TGTGCCAGCAGCCTCGATGGCAGCTTCGCAGATACGCAGTATTTT.

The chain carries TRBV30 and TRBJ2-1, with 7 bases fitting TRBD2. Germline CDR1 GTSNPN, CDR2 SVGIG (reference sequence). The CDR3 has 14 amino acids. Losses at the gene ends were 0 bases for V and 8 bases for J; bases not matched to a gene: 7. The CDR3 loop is CAWSVGEGLDEQFF. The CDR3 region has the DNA TGTGCCTGGAGTGTAGGGGAGGGGCTGGATGAGCAGTTCTTC.

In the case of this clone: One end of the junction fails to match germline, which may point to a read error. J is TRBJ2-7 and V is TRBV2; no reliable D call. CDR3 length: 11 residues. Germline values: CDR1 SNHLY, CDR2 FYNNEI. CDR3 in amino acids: CASSEGPSEVF. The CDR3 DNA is TGTGCCAGCAGTGAAGGGCCTTCTGAGGTCTTC.

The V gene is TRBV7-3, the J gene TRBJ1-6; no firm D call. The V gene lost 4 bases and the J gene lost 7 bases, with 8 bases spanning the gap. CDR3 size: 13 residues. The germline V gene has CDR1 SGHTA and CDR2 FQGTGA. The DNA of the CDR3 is TGTGCCAGCAGCTCCCGGCGGAATTCACCCCTCCACTTT. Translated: CASSSRRNSPLHF.

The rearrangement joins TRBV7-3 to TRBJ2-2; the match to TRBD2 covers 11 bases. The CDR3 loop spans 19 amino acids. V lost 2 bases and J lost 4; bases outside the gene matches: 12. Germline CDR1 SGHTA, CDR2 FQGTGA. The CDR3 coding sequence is TGTGCCAGCAGCTTAGTCGGGACTAGCGGAGTCCCTGGCACCGGGGAGCTGTTTTTT. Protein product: CASSLVGTSGVPGTGELFF.

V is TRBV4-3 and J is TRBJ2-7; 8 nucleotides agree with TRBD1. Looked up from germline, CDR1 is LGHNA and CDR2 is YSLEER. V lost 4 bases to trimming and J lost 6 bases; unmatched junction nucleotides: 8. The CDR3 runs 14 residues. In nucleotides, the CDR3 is TGCGCCAGCAGCCCCTCGACAGGGGCCTTCGAGCAGTACTTC. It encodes CASSPSTGAFEQYF.

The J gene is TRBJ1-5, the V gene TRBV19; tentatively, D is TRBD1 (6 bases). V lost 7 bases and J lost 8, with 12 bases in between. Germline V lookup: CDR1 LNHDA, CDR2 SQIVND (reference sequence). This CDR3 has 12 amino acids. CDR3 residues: CASKRGAEPQHF. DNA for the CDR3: TGTGCCAGTAAGAGGGGGGCGGAGCCCCAGCATTTT.

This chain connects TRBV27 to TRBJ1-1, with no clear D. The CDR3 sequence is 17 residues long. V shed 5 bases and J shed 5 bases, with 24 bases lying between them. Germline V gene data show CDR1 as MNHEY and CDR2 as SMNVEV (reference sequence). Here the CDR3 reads CASSPTTMASVSTEAFF. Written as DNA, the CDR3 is TGTGCCAGCAGTCCGACGACGATGGCGTCTGTAAGTACTGAAGCTTTCTTT.